Listed below are T cell receptor beta chains from one sample, sequenced in a study of response to subunit inactivated influenza vaccine. Via MiXCR, TCRdb re-called the RT-PCR reads, giving one row per CDR3 protein. The top ten hold approximately 14% of the sample, which has fewer than 700,000 distinct CDR3 sequences, 10% to 15% seen once. Sample: PBMCs from blood, taken 45 days after vaccination. Receptor source: a man aged 45-60 years who received an inactivated influenza vaccine. CDR3s include the opening cysteine and the closing phenylalanine or tryptophan. The D gene is left open where the match is weak. Not all rows give a size; the values are once, few, many and, for expanded clones, a class.

v_gene,j_gene,abundance,d_gene,CDR3nt,CDR3aa
TRBV2,TRBJ2-5,NA,NA,TGTGCCAGCAGTTTTGCACAGGGTTTCCAAGAGACCCAGTACTTC,CASSFAQGFQETQYF
TRBV12-3/TRBV12-4,TRBJ2-1,many,NA,TGTGCCAGCAGCACAGGGATGGCCAATGAGCAGTTCTTC,CASSTGMANEQFF
TRBV7-9,TRBJ1-1,NA,NA,TGTGCCAGCAGCTTGTCTCCGGGACTCAGAGAAGCTTTCTTT,CASSLSPGLREAFF
TRBV5-4,TRBJ2-1,NA,TRBD1,TGTGCCAGCAGCTCCCGGGGGGACAGGGATAATTCCCGCTCCTACAATGAGCAGTTCTTC,CASSSRGDRDNSRSYNEQFF
TRBV28,TRBJ1-5,NA,NA,TGTGCCGGCTCGGGTGGTGCTGCGGGAAATAGCAATCAGCCCCAGCATTTT,CAGSGGAAGNSNQPQHF
TRBV6-2/TRBV6-3,TRBJ2-2,once,NA,TGTGCCAGCAGCCACGGAGTAGAAATTGAAAGCGGGGAGCTGTTTTTT,CASSHGVEIESGELFF
TRBV5-1,TRBJ2-2,NA,NA,TGCGCCAGCGTCAGGGGGGCTTCCACCGGGGAGCTGTTTTTT,CASVRGASTGELFF
TRBV3-1,TRBJ2-1,NA,NA,TGTGCCACCTGCCAAGCACGTTTACTTCACAATGAGCAGTTCTTC,CATCQARLLHNEQFF
TRBV29-1,TRBJ2-7,NA,NA,TGCAGCGTAAGGGCCGGATCCTACGAGCAGTACTTC,CSVRAGSYEQYF
TRBV6-1,TRBJ1-2,NA,TRBD1,TGTGCCAGCAGCCCACAGGGGGCCCGCGGCTATGGCTACACCTTC,CASSPQGARGYGYTF
TRBV12-3/TRBV12-4,TRBJ1-2,many,NA,TGTGCCAGCAGTCCGTACAGCGACGAGGGCTACACCTTC,CASSPYSDEGYTF
TRBV5-1,TRBJ1-1,few,NA,TGCGCCAGCAGCTTGACAGACTACACTGAAGCTTTCTTT,CASSLTDYTEAFF
TRBV9,TRBJ2-7,NA,TRBD1,TGTGCCAGCAGCGTTGACAGGGGTGCCTACGAGCAGTACTTC,CASSVDRGAYEQYF
TRBV7-2,TRBJ2-5,NA,NA,TGTGCCAGCAGCTTAGCGAGGGGGAATCGGGAGACCCAGTACTTC,CASSLARGNRETQYF
TRBV12-3/TRBV12-4,TRBJ2-1,few,TRBD1,TGTGCCAGCAGTTTACGGGGACAGGGACCCTACAATGAGCAGTTCTTC,CASSLRGQGPYNEQFF
TRBV6-5,TRBJ2-5,few,TRBD2,TGTGCCAGCAGTTTCGTAGCGGGGGGGCGGGAGACCCAGTACTTC,CASSFVAGGRETQYF
TRBV20-1,TRBJ2-5,few,TRBD1,TGCAGTGCCCGGACAGGGGGGGAGACCCAGTACTTC,CSARTGGETQYF
TRBV12-3/TRBV12-4,TRBJ2-7,NA,NA,TGTGCCAGCAGTGCCAGACCGGTAAAGTTTTACTTC,CASSARPVKFYF
TRBV20-1,TRBJ2-7,many,TRBD1,TGCAGTGCTAGACCAGGGGGCTACGAGCAGTACTTC,CSARPGGYEQYF
TRBV5-1,TRBJ2-1,NA,TRBD2,TGCGCCAGCAGTAAACTTTCCTGGCCCGGGACTAGCGGGGGCCTCTACAATGAGCAGTTCTTC,CASSKLSWPGTSGGLYNEQFF
TRBV12-3/TRBV12-4,TRBJ1-2,many,NA,TGTGCCAGCAGTGTCATCAGGGTTTCGTTGCATGGCTACACCTTC,CASSVIRVSLHGYTF
TRBV12-3/TRBV12-4,TRBJ2-1,few,TRBD2,TGTGCCAGCAGTTTTAGCGGGGGGGCCGGAAATGAGCAGTTCTTC,CASSFSGGAGNEQFF
TRBV14,TRBJ2-1,few,NA,TGTGCCAGCAGCCAAGTCGTCGGCAATGAGCAGTTCTTC,CASSQVVGNEQFF
TRBV20-1,TRBJ1-5,many,TRBD1,TGCAGTGCTAGAGATCCCGGGACAGGGAATCAGCCCCAGCATTTT,CSARDPGTGNQPQHF
TRBV12-3/TRBV12-4,TRBJ2-7,few,TRBD1,TGTGCCAGCAGCTCCGGGACAGGGACGACGCAGTACTTC,CASSSGTGTTQYF
TRBV10-3,TRBJ2-5,once,NA,TGTGCCATCAGTGAAAGAACAGGGATAACTGGGACCCAGTACTTC,CAISERTGITGTQYF
TRBV7-2,TRBJ2-2,NA,TRBD2,TGTGCCAGCAGCAGGACTAGCGGGAACCCCGGGGAGCTGTTTTTT,CASSRTSGNPGELFF
TRBV12-3/TRBV12-4,TRBJ1-1,many,NA,TGTGCCAGCAGTTCCCCTGGGGGGAGGGCTTTCTTT,CASSSPGGRAFF
TRBV7-3,TRBJ1-2,few,TRBD1,TGTGCCAGCAGCCCAAGCGGGTCAGGGGGATATGGCTACACCTTC,CASSPSGSGGYGYTF
TRBV29-1,TRBJ2-7,few,NA,TGCAGCGGGGGGATAGGGCCCTACGAGCAGTACTTC,CSGGIGPYEQYF
TRBV6-1,TRBJ2-7,NA,NA,TGTGCCAGCGACTCTTTGAGCTCCTACGAGCAGTACTTC,CASDSLSSYEQYF
TRBV20-1,TRBJ2-3,many,NA,TGCAGTGCTCCTCACCCCTACAGGGCAGATACGCAGTATTTT,CSAPHPYRADTQYF
TRBV20-1,TRBJ2-3,few,NA,TGCAGTGCTAGCCAACGCACAGATACGCAGTATTTT,CSASQRTDTQYF
TRBV6-1,TRBJ2-1,few,NA,TGTGCCAGCAGTGAACAGGGCGGAAATGAGCAGTTCTTC,CASSEQGGNEQFF
TRBV19,TRBJ2-1,once,NA,TGTGCCAGTAGACCAATAAACCGGGACGTATCGGATGAGCAGTTCTTC,CASRPINRDVSDEQFF
TRBV4-3,TRBJ2-7,few,NA,TGCGCCAGCAGCCAGAATCTCGGAAACTACGAGCAGTACTTC,CASSQNLGNYEQYF
TRBV24-1,TRBJ2-6,NA,NA,TGTGCCACCAGTGAAACCGAGGGAGTCTCTGGGGCCAACGTCCTGACTTTC,CATSETEGVSGANVLTF
TRBV5-4,TRBJ2-2,NA,NA,TGTGCCAGCAGCTGGGGAGAGACGAACACCGGGGAGCTGTTTTTT,CASSWGETNTGELFF
TRBV7-9,TRBJ2-1,few,NA,TGTGCCAGCAGCCCCCGCCGCGTCACCATTGGCAATGAGCAGTTCTTC,CASSPRRVTIGNEQFF
TRBV19,TRBJ2-7,few,NA,TGTGCCAGCAGGGACCGGGACGAGACAGTCTACGAGCAGTACTTC,CASRDRDETVYEQYF
TRBV4-3,TRBJ2-1,NA,NA,TGCGCCAGCAGCCCGGGGGTGTTTTCTTACAATGAGCAGTTCTTC,CASSPGVFSYNEQFF
TRBV5-1,TRBJ1-6,few,NA,TGCGCCACACGACAAGGGACCGATCATAATTCACCCCTCCACTTT,CATRQGTDHNSPLHF
TRBV20-1,TRBJ1-1,NA,NA,TGCAGTGCTAGTTCGGGGCGGATTAACACTGAAGCTTTCTTT,CSASSGRINTEAFF
TRBV5-6,TRBJ1-1,few,TRBD1,TGTGCCAGCAGTTGGGACAGGTGGAACACTGAAGCTTTCTTT,CASSWDRWNTEAFF
TRBV6-1,TRBJ2-1,few,TRBD1,TGTGCCAGCAGCTTGACAGGGGCCATCTACAATGAGCAGTTCTTC,CASSLTGAIYNEQFF
TRBV7-2,TRBJ2-1,NA,TRBD1,TGTGCCAGCAGCAAACAGGGGCGGAACCGACAGTTCTTC,CASSKQGRNRQFF
TRBV12-3/TRBV12-4,TRBJ1-2,NA,NA,TGTGCCAGCAGTTTTCAGGATAACTATGGCTACACCTTC,CASSFQDNYGYTF
TRBV5-1,TRBJ2-7,few,NA,TGCGCCAGCAGATTTGACAGGTCCTACGAGCAGTACTTC,CASRFDRSYEQYF
TRBV19,TRBJ2-7,NA,TRBD1,TGTGCCAGTAGTATGTACAGGGGGTCACCCGGGCAGCAGTACTTC,CASSMYRGSPGQQYF
TRBV27,TRBJ1-1,few,NA,TGTGCCAGCAGTTTTCTCCGGTACACTGAAGCTTTCTTT,CASSFLRYTEAFF
TRBV18,TRBJ2-3,few,TRBD2,TGTGCCAGCTCACCAGGGACGGGGGGAATCACAGATACGCAGTATTTT,CASSPGTGGITDTQYF
TRBV7-8,TRBJ2-7,NA,TRBD2,TGTGCCAGCAGCTTAGGGGGGGGACTAGCGCGTTGGGAGCAGTACTTC,CASSLGGGLARWEQYF
TRBV7-3,TRBJ2-3,few,NA,TGTGCCAGCAGAGAGTCTTTACCCACAGATACGCAGTATTTT,CASRESLPTDTQYF
TRBV7-6,TRBJ1-1,few,NA,TGTGCCAGCAGCTTAGGACCTGAGAGGGGCCGGAACACTGAAGCTTTCTTT,CASSLGPERGRNTEAFF
TRBV6-5,TRBJ2-2,NA,NA,TGTGCCAGCAGTTACTTGGGCAGGGGAATCACCGGGGAGCTGTTTTTT,CASSYLGRGITGELFF
TRBV6-1,TRBJ2-3,NA,NA,TGTGCCAGCAAAAGCGGTGGGAGCCCAGATACGCAGTATTTT,CASKSGGSPDTQYF
TRBV4-1,TRBJ2-2,NA,NA,TGCGCCAGCAGCCAAGTTGGCAGGTTGAACACCGGGGAGCTGTTTTTT,CASSQVGRLNTGELFF
TRBV20-1,TRBJ1-1,few,NA,TGCAGTGCTAGGGGTACCCTTGTCACTGAAGCTTTCTTT,CSARGTLVTEAFF
TRBV7-6,TRBJ1-1,many,NA,TGTGCCAGCAGCTCCGGGTTGAACACTGAAGCTTTCTTT,CASSSGLNTEAFF
TRBV27,TRBJ2-7,NA,NA,TGTGCCAGCAGTTTCAACCCGGACTTGTACGAGCAGTACTTC,CASSFNPDLYEQYF